This TCR beta chain was documented in a study of cytomegalovirus exposure and HLA in healthy donors. Turning to the study itself: Roughly 85 million unique TCRs from HLA-typed donors made up an early data release.

PCR primers comprised 60 Vbeta and 13 Jbeta primers. TCRdb's table, derived via immunoSEQ multiplex PCR, lists solely in-frame clones and lacks some. The profile shows approximately 200,000 clones, around three quarters of them singletons. The sample holds one count of this clone. All the people who gave samples were healthy bone marrow donors. The CDR3 extends over 14 amino acids. CDR1 and CDR2 from the germline V gene are SGHNT and YENEEA. Trimming took off 3 bases at V and 6 bases at J, with 12 bases between the two ends. Specimen: PBMCs. The chain uses TRBV11-3 and TRBJ2-4; maybe TRBD2 (5 bases). The TCR was taken from a man aged 25-45 years in good health and CMV-seronegative. The CDR3 sequence is CASSLSGVPNIQYF. For the CDR3, the DNA is TGTGCCAGCAGCTTGTCCGGGGTACCAAACATTCAGTACTTC.